Listed below are T cell receptor beta chains from one sample, sequenced in a study of response to subunit inactivated influenza vaccine. TCRdb reanalysed the RT-PCR reads using MiXCR and keeps one entry per CDR3 protein. The repertoire includes hundreds of thousands of distinct CDR3 sequences, 16% of them detected once, and roughly 3% sits in the top ten. Sequences were derived from CD4+ T cells sorted from PBMCs, sampled around 25 months after vaccination. Every receptor here comes from a man aged 50 to 75 who received an inactivated influenza vaccine. CDR3s leave out the opening cysteine and the closing phenylalanine or tryptophan. Size tells how often a clone was seen (once, few, many) or the class of an expanded clone, and some rows leave it out.

>TRBJ2-3|TRBV19|few
ASSAPWDLTQY
>TRBJ1-3|TRBV28|.
ATGQGATIY
>TRBJ2-1|TRBV3-1|.
ASSQARLAGNEQF
>TRBJ2-3|TRBV27|.
ASSLPKTSGVTDTQY
>TRBJ2-5|TRBV5-5|.
ASSRNRDGRYQETQY
>TRBJ2-2|TRBV9|.
ASSRGGSGELF
>TRBJ2-2|TRBV24-1|.
ATSESGKTGGSGELF
>TRBJ1-5|TRBV5-6|few
ASSLNLGREQPQH
>TRBJ2-1|TRBV6-6|.
ASSYPNNEQF
>TRBJ2-1|TRBV2|few
ASTRGLGTSGYNEQF
>TRBJ1-1|TRBV6-1|.
ARTMGQRYTEAF
>TRBJ2-3|TRBV28|.
ASSRLPGLASFTDTQY
>TRBJ2-7|TRBV9|.
ASSVHGTGRSEQY
>TRBJ2-5|TRBV29-1|few
SVVEIGGGREETQY
>TRBJ1-2|TRBV4-2|few
ASSPSGVGDGYT
>TRBJ1-4|TRBV18|many
ASSSGTGVIEKLF
>TRBJ1-4|TRBV28|.
ASSFSSMINEKLF
>TRBJ2-2|TRBV12-3/TRBV12-4|.
ASSPRQYTGELF
>TRBJ1-2|TRBV5-1|.
ASSLSEGSGGYT
>TRBJ2-1|TRBV6-2/TRBV6-3|.
ASRPGLAGGPSVRYNEQF
>TRBJ1-4|TRBV5-4|few
ASSLVQGPNEKLF
>TRBJ1-5|TRBV2|few
ASSLDSGDDQPQH
>TRBJ2-1|TRBV3-1|few
ASSQGLAGEGAGQF
>TRBJ1-2|TRBV5-1|few
ASSLNRATYGYT
>TRBJ2-3|TRBV27|.
ASSLYGQAGSTDTQY
>TRBJ1-4|TRBV3-1|few
ASSRGTNEKLF
>TRBJ2-3|TRBV29-1|.
SVSAPDTQY
>TRBJ2-1|TRBV9|few
ASSVRGGRSNNEQF
>TRBJ1-1|TRBV6-5|few
ASSYTGVWENTEAF
>TRBJ2-1|TRBV29-1|.
SVIHSGNYNEQF
>TRBJ2-5|TRBV20-1|.
SARDEGRTGETQY
>TRBJ2-7|TRBV15|few
ATSREQGSQY
>TRBJ1-2|TRBV7-9|once
ASSRRQGPNYGYT
>TRBJ1-2|TRBV29-1|medium-sized
SVLRSDGYT
>TRBJ2-3|TRBV6-5|.
ASSYSLGLSRADTQY
>TRBJ2-5|TRBV9|.
ASSKQQGTFETQY
>TRBJ2-1|TRBV19|.
ASMGQARNEQF
>TRBJ2-7|TRBV20-1|.
SARNSGKVYEQY
>TRBJ1-3|TRBV28|.
ASNSWRSGNTIY
>TRBJ2-7|TRBV11-2|few
ASSLEPGQAYEQY